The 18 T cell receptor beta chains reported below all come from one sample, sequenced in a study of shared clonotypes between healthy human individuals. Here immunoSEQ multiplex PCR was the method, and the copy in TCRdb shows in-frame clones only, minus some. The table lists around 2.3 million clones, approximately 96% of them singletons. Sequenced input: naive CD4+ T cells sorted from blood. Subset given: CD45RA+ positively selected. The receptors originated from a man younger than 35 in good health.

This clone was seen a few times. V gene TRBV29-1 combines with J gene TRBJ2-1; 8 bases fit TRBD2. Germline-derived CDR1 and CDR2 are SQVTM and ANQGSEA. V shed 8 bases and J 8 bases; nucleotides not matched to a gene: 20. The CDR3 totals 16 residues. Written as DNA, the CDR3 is TGCAGCCAATCCTCGACGGGACTAGGTTTTGGGTATGAGCAGTTCTTC. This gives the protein CSQSSTGLGFGYEQFF.

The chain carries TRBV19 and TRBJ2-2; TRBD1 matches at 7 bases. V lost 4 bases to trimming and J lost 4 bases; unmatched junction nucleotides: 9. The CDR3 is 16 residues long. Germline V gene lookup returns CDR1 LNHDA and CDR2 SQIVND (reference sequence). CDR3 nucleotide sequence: TGTGCCAGTAGTACCCGGACAGGCATCGGCACCGGGGAGCTGTTTTTT. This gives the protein CASSTRTGIGTGELFF.

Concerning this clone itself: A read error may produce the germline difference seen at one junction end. CDR3 nucleotide sequence: TGCAGCGTCGGGACATACCTCACCGGAGAGCTGTTTTTT. Translating it yields CSVGTYLTGELFF. The chain carries TRBV29-1 and TRBJ2-2; maybe TRBD1 (6 bases). The CDR3 consists of 13 residues. The germline CDR1 and CDR2 sequences are SQVTM and ANQGSEA.

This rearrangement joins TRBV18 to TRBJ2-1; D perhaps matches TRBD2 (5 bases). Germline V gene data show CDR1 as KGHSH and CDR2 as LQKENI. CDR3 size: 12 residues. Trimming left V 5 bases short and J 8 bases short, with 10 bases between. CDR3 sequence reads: CASSRTSDEQFF. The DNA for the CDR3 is TGTGCCAGCTCAAGGACTTCCGATGAGCAGTTCTTC.

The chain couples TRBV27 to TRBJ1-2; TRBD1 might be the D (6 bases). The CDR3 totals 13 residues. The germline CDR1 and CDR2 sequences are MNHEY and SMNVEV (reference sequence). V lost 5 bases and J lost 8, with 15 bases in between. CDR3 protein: CASSPQGGGGYTF. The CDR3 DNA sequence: TGTGCCAGCAGTCCACAGGGCGGGGGAGGCTACACCTTC.

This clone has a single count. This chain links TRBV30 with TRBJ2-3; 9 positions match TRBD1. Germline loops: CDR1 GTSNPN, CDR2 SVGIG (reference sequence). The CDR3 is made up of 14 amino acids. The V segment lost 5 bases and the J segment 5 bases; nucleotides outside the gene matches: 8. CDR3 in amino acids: CAWAVQGAQDTQYF. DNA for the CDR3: TGTGCCTGGGCAGTACAGGGGGCACAAGATACGCAGTATTTT.

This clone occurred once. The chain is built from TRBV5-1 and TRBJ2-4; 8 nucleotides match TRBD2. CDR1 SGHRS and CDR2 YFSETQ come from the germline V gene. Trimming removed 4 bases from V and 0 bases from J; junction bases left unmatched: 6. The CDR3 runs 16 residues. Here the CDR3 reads CASSPLAGTAKNIQYF. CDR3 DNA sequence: TGCGCCAGCAGCCCATTAGCGGGGACAGCCAAAAACATTCAGTACTTC.

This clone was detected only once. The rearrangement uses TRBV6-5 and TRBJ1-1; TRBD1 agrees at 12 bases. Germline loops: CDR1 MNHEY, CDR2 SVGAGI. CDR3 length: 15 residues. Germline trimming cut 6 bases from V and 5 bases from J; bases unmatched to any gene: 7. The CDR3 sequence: CASRSRDRGLTEAFF. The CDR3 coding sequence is TGTGCCAGCAGATCCCGGGACAGGGGGCTTACTGAAGCTTTCTTT.

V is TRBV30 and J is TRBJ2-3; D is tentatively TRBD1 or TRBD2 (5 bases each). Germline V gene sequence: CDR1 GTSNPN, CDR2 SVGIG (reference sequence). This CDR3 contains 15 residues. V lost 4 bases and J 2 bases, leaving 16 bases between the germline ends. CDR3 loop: CAWTQRGSFTDTQYF. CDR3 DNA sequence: TGTGCCTGGACCCAACGGGGCAGCTTCACAGATACGCAGTATTTT.

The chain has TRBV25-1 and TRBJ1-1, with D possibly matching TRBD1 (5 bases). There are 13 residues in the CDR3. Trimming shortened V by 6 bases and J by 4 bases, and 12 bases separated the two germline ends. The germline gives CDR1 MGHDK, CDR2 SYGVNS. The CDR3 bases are TGTGCCAGCAGAAGCAGCGGGGGCACTGAAGCTTTCTTT. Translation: CASRSSGGTEAFF.

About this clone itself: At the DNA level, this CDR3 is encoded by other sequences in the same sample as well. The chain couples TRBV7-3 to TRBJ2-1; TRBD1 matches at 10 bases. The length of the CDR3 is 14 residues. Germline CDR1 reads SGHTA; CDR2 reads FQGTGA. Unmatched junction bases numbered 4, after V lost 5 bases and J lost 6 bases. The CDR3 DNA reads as TGTGCCAGCAGCCCCGGGACAGGGGTCAATGAGCAGTTCTTC. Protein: CASSPGTGVNEQFF.

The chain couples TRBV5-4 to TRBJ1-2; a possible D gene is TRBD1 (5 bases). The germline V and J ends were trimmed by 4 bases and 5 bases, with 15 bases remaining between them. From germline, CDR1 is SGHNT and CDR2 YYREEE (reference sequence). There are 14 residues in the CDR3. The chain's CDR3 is CASSKTGTEYGYTF. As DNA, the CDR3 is TGTGCCAGCAGCAAGACCGGGACTGAATATGGCTACACCTTC.

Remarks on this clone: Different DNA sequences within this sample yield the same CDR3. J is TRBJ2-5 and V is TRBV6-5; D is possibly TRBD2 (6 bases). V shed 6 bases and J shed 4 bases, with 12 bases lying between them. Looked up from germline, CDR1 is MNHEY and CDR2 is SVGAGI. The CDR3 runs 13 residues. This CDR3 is CASRRGGRETQYF. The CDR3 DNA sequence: TGTGCCAGCAGGAGGGGAGGAAGAGAGACCCAGTACTTC.

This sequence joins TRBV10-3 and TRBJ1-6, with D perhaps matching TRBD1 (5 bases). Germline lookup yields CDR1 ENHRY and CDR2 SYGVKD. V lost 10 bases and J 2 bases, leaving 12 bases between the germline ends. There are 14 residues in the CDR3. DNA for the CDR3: TGTGCCACCACGGGGACCGCCTATAATTCACCCCTCCACTTT. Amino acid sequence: CATTGTAYNSPLHF.

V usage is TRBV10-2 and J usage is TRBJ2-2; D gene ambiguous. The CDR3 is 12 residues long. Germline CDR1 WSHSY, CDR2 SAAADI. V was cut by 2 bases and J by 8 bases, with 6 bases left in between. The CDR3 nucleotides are TGCGCCAGCAGTGAGGGTAGGGGGGAGCTGTTTTTT. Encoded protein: CASSEGRGELFF.

CDR3 amino acids: CASSLVTGSSPLHF. DNA for the CDR3: TGTGCCAGCAGCTTAGTAACAGGGTCCTCACCCCTCCACTTT. The J gene is TRBJ1-6, the V gene TRBV7-8; perhaps TRBD1 as D (6 bases). The CDR3 loop spans 14 amino acids. Deletions cut 1 base from V and 10 bases from J, with 11 bases between. Germline-derived CDR1 and CDR2 are SGHVS and FQNEAQ.

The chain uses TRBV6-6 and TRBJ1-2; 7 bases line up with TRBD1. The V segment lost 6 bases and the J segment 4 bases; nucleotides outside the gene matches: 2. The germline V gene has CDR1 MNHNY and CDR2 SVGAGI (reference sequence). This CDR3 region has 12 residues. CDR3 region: CASSGTVYGYTF. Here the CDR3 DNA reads TGTGCCAGCAGCGGGACAGTCTATGGCTACACCTTC.

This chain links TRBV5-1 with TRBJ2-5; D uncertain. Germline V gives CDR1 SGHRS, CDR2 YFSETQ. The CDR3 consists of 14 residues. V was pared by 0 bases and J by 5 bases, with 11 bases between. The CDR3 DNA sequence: TGCGCCAGCAGCTTGGCCGGCCGGACGGAGACCCAGTACTTC. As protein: CASSLAGRTETQYF.